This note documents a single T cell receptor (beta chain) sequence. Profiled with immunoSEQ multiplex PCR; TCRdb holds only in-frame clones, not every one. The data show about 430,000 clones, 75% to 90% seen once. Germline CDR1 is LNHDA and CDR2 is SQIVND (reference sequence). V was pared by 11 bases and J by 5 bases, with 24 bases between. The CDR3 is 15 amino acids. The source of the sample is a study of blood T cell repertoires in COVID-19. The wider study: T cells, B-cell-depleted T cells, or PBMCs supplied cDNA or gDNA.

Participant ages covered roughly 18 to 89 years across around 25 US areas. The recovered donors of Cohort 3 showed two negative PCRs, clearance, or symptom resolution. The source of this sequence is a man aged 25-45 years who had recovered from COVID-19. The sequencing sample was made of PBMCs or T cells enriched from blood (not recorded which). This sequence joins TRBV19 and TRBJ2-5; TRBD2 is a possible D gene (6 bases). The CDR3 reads CAQARERVMGETQYF. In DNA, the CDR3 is TGTGCCCAGGCAAGGGAGCGGGTGATGGGGGAGACCCAGTACTTC.